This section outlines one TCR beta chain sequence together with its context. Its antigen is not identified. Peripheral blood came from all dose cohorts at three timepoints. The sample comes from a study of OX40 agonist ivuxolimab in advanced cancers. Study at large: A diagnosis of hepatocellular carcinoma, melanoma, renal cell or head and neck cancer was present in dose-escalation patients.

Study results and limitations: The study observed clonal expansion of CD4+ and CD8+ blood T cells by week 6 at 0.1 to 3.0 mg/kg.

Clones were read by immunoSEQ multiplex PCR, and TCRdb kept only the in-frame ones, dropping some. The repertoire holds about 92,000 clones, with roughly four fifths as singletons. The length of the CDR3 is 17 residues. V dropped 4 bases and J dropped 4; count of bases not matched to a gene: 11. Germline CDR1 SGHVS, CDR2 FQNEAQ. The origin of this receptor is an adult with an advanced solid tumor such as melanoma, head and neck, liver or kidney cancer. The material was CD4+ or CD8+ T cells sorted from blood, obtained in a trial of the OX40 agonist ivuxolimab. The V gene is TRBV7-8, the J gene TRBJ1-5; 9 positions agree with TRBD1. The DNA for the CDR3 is TGTGCCAGCAGCTCTCTCCGGGTCGGGACAGGGAATCAGCCCCAGCATTTT. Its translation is CASSSLRVGTGNQPQHF.